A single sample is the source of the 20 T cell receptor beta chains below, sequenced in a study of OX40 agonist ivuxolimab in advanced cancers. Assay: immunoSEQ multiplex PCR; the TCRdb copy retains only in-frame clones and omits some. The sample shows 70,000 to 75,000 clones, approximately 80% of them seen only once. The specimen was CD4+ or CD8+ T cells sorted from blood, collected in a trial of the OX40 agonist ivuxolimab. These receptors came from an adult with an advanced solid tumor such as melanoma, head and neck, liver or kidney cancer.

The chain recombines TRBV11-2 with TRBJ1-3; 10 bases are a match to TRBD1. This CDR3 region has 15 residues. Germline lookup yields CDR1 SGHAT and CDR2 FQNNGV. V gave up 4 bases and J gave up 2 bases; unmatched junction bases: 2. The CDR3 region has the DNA TGTGCCAGCAGCTGGGACAGGGGAACTGGAAACACCATATATTTT. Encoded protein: CASSWDRGTGNTIYF.

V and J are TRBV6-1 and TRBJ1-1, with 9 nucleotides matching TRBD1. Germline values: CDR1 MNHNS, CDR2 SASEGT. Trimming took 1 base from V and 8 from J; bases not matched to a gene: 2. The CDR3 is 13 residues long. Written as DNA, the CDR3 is TGTGCCAGCAGTGAAGGACAGGGGGGAGAAGCTTTCTTT. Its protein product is CASSEGQGGEAFF.

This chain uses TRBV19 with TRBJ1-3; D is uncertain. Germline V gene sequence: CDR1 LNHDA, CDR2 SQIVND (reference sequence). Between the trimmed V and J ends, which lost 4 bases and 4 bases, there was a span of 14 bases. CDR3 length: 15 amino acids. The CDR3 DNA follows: TGTGCCAGTAGTAAGCGACACCGGAGGGGAAACACCATATATTTT. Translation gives CASSKRHRRGNTIYF.

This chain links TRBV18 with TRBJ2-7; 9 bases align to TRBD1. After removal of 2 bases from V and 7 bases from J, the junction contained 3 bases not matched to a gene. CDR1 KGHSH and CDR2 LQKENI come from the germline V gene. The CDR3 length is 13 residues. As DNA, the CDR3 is TGTGCCAGCTCACCAGACAGGGGGGGGGAGCAGTACGTC. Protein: CASSPDRGGEQYV.

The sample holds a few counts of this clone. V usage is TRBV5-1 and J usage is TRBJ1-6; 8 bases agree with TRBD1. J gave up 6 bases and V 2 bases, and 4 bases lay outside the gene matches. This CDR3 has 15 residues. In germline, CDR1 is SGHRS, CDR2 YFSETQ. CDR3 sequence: CASSLDRGTNSPLHF. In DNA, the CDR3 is TGCGCCAGCAGCTTAGACAGGGGAACTAATTCACCCCTCCACTTT.

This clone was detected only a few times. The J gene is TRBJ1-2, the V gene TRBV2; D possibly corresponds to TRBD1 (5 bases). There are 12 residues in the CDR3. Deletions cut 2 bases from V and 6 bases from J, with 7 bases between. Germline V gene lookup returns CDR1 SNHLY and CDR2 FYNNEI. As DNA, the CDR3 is TGTGCCAGCAGTGAACGAGGGGATGGCTACACCTTC. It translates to CASSERGDGYTF.

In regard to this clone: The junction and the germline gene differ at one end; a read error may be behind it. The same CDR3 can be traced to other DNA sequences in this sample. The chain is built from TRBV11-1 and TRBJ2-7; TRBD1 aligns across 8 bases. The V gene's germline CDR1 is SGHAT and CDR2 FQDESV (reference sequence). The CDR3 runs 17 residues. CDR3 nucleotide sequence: TGTGCCAGCAGCTCGCGGACAGGGTATTTTATCTCCTACGAACAGTACTTC. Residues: CASSSRTGYFISYEQYF.

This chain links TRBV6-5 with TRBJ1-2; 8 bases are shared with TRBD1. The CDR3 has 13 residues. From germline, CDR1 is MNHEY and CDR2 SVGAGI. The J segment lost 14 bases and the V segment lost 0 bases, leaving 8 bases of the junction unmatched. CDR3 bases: TGTGCCAGCAGTTACTCGGCAGGGGGCGCATATACCTTC. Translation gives CASSYSAGGAYTF.

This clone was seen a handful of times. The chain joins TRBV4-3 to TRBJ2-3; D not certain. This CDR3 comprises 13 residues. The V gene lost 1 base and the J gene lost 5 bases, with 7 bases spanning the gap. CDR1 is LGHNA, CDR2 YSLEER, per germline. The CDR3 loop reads CASSQAGLDTQYF. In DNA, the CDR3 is TGCGCCAGCAGCCAAGCCGGCTTAGATACGCAGTATTTT.

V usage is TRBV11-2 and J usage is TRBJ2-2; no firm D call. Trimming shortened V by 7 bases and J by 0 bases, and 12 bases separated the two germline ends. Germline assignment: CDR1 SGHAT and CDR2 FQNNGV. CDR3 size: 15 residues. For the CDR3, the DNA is TGTGCCAGCAAACAACGGACGACGAACACCGGGGAGCTGTTTTTT. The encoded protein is CASKQRTTNTGELFF. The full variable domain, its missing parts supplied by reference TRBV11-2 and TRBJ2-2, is EAGVAQSPRYKIIEKRQSVAFWCNPISGHATLYWYQQILGQGPKLLIQFQNNGVVDDSQLPKDRFSAERLKGVDSTLKIQPAKLEDSAVYLCASKQRTTNTGELFFGEGSRLTVL.

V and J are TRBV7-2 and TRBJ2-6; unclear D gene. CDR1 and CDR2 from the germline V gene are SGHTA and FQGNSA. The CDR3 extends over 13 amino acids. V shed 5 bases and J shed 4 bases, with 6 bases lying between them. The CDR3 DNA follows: TGTGCCAGCAGCCCCCCAGGGGCCAACGTCCTGACTTTC. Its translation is CASSPPGANVLTF.

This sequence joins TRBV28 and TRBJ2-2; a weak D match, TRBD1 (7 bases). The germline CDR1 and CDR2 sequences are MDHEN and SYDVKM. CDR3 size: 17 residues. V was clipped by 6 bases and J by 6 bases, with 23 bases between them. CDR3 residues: CASSTDRNMRRAGELFF. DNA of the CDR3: TGTGCCAGCAGCACGGACAGGAATATGAGGAGGGCCGGGGAGCTGTTTTTT.

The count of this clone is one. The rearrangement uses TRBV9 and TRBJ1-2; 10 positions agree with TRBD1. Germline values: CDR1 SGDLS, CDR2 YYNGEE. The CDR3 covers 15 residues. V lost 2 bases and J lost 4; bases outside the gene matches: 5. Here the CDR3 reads CASSVGQGPFYGYTF. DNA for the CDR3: TGTGCCAGCAGCGTGGGACAGGGGCCCTTCTATGGCTACACCTTC.

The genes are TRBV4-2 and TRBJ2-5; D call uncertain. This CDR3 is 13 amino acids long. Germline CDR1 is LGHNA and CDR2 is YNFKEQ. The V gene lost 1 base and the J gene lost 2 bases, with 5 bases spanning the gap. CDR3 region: CASSQGLQETQYF. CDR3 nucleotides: TGTGCCAGCAGCCAAGGCTTGCAAGAGACCCAGTACTTC.

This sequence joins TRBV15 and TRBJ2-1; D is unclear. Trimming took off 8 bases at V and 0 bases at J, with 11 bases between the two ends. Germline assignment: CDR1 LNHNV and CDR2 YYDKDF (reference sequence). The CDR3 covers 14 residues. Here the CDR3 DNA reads TGTGCCACCCAGCCGACTGGCTCCTACAATGAGCAGTTCTTC. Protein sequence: CATQPTGSYNEQFF.

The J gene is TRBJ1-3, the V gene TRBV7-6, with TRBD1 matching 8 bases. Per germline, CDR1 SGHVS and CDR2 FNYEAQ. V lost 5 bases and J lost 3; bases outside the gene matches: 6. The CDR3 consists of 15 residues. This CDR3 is CASSPARGLGNTIYF. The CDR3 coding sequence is TGTGCCAGCAGCCCGGCCAGGGGGCTTGGAAACACCATATATTTT.

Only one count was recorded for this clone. The CDR3 here is CASSPRGAQQPQHF. In DNA, the CDR3 is TGTGCCAGCAGTCCACGGGGGGCTCAACAGCCCCAGCATTTT. The chain couples TRBV27 to TRBJ1-5; the D gene is possibly TRBD1 (6 bases). Between the trimmed V and J ends, which lost 5 bases and 7 bases, there was a span of 15 bases. The CDR3 consists of 14 residues. The germline V gene has CDR1 MNHEY and CDR2 SMNVEV (reference sequence).

The CDR3 loop is CASSLAPGEQYF. CDR3 coding DNA: TGTGCCAGCAGCTTGGCCCCGGGGGAGCAGTACTTC. The chain recombines TRBV5-6 with TRBJ2-7; D is possibly TRBD2 (5 bases). The CDR3 covers 12 residues. From germline, CDR1 is SGHDT and CDR2 YYEEEE. The V end lost 0 bases, the J end lost 7 bases, and 8 bases lay between the germline ends.

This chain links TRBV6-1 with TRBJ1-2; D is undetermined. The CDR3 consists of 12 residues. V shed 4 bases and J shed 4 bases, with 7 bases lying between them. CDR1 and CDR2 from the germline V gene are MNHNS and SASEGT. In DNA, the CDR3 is TGTGCCAGCAGTGCAGGAGTCTATGGCTACACCTTC. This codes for CASSAGVYGYTF.

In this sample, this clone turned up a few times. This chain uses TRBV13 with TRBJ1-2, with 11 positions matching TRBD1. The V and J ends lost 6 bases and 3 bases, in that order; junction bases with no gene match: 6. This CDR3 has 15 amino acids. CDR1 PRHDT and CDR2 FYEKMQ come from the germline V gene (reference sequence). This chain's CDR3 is CASSEDRGRDYGYTF. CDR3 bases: TGTGCCAGCAGTGAGGACAGGGGGCGTGACTATGGCTACACCTTC.